The clone carrying this T cell receptor beta chain was observed many times. Its matching antigen is unknown. The TCR beta CDR3 regions underwent amplification using RNA transcripts as the source. First-round RT-PCR targeting the TCR CDR3 was performed with the HTBI primer set. TCRdb ran MiXCR on the multiplex PCR reads and lists one entry per CDR3 protein. The sample holds around 390,000 distinct CDR3 sequences; more than 12% are singletons and the top ten take about 20%. The record originates from a study of T cells in Graves' hyperthyroidism and ophthalmopathy. Study details: Peripheral blood draws took place at initial diagnosis, ahead of any treatment. Study observations and caveats: Before onset, by a median of approximately 5.9 months, the model predicted ophthalmopathy.

The V segment lost 3 bases and the J segment 1 base; nucleotides outside the gene matches: 3. The CDR3 extends over 15 amino acids. From germline, CDR1 is SGHTA and CDR2 FQGNSA. The chain joins TRBV7-2 to TRBJ2-3; 8 bases align to TRBD1. The sequence was collected from a woman younger than 45 with Graves' ophthalmopathy. The specimen sequenced was blood. This CDR3 is CASSFPGQGTDTQYF. The CDR3 DNA follows: TGTGCCAGCAGCTTTCCGGGACAGGGCACAGATACGCAGTATTTT.